A single sample is the source of the 2 T cell receptor beta chains below, sequenced in a study of blood T cell repertoires in COVID-19. TCRdb's table, derived via immunoSEQ multiplex PCR, lists solely in-frame clones and lacks some. The table lists almost 200,000 clones, roughly 90% of them singletons. Material for sequencing was PBMCs or T cells enriched from blood (not recorded which). The receptor source for this set is a woman aged 18-35 years who had recovered from COVID-19.

This clone has a single count. The CDR3 nucleotides read TGTGCCAGCAGCCCGCAACTCGAGACCCAGTACTTC. Protein: CASSPQLETQYF. The rearrangement joins TRBV7-8 to TRBJ2-5; D gene ambiguous. Germline V gene data show CDR1 as SGHVS and CDR2 as FQNEAQ. This CDR3 contains 12 residues. V dropped 5 bases and J dropped 5 bases, with 9 bases sitting between them.

The chain carries TRBV14 and TRBJ2-5, with D uncertain. CDR3 length: 13 amino acids. Germline V gives CDR1 SGHDN, CDR2 FVKESK. The V and J ends lost 2 bases and 6 bases respectively, with 10 bases between them. CDR3 DNA: TGTGCCAGCAGCCAAAAAGGCGGTCAGACCCAGTACTTC. The encoded protein is CASSQKGGQTQYF.